This T cell receptor (beta chain) was recovered during a study of blood T cell repertoires in COVID-19. The wider study: Samples representing acute and convalescent COVID-19 were sourced from the United States, Italy and Spain.

The germline V gene has CDR1 SGHTA and CDR2 FQGNSA. Unmatched junction bases numbered 8, after V lost 5 bases and J lost 6 bases. CDR3 length: 15 residues. In the original workflow: For nucleated cells, counts were estimated from reference gene primer amplification. Sequenced by immunoSEQ multiplex PCR; TCRdb stores in-frame clones only, minus some. V and J calls and clone size are those listed in that table; D and trimming were worked out from the DNA. This table has approximately 70,000 clones, roughly 84% appearing once. The TCR sequence derives from a woman aged 55-75 years with acute or convalescent COVID-19. Material: peripheral blood. This chain connects TRBV7-2 to TRBJ2-1; 9 nucleotides line up with TRBD2. The CDR3 is CASSPRLAGTNEQFF. The CDR3 DNA reads as TGTGCCAGCAGCCCACGGCTAGCGGGGACCAATGAGCAGTTCTTC.